This entry lists 18 T cell receptor beta chains sequenced from one sample in a study of T-cell reconstitution after alpha-beta-depleted transplantation in children. It was with unique molecular identifiers that the TCRbeta library was prepared. TCRdb processed the PCR reads anew with MiXCR; each CDR3 protein has one entry. The profile shows 230,000 or so distinct CDR3 sequences, around 12% of them singletons. The sequencing used PBMCs from the stem cell graft donor, collected from the stem cell graft. The receptor set was obtained from a human donor who donated a stem cell graft to a child with acute lymphoblastic leukemia.

Many counts were recorded for this clonotype. The chain is built from TRBV28 and TRBJ2-1; TRBD1 matches at 10 bases. CDR1 is MDHEN and CDR2 is SYDVKM in the germline V gene. The junction had 11 bases not matched to a gene; V was cut back by 1 base and J by 8 bases. The CDR3 consists of 17 residues. The CDR3: CASSLFTRDRGGHEQFF. The CDR3 DNA reads as TGTGCCAGCAGTTTATTTACCAGGGACAGGGGAGGTCATGAGCAGTTCTTC.

This clonotype was observed at least ten times. The V call is TRBV12-3 or TRBV12-4, the J call TRBJ2-7; possibly TRBD1 for D (6 bases). V was shortened by 6 bases and J by 2 bases, with 17 bases between the two germline ends. The CDR3 has 15 residues. The CDR3: CASSRGQRLTYEQYF. The CDR3 DNA reads as TGTGCCAGCAGCCGTGGACAGCGTTTGACCTACGAGCAGTACTTC.

This clonotype was seen ten or more times. The V call is TRBV5-1, the J call TRBJ2-1, with D maybe TRBD1 (6 bases). The CDR3 totals 14 residues. Trimming removed 0 bases from V and 4 bases from J, with 8 bases in between. Germline CDR1 SGHRS, CDR2 YFSETQ. CDR3 nucleotides: TGCGCCAGCAGCTTGGGGGACAAGTACAATGAGCAGTTCTTC. It codes for CASSLGDKYNEQFF. Full variable domain (missing parts from reference TRBV5-1 and TRBJ2-1): KAGVTQTPRYLIKTRGQQVTLSCSPISGHRSVSWYQQTPGQGLQFLFEYFSETQRNKGNFPGRFSGRQFSNSRSEMNVSTLELGDSALYLCASSLGDKYNEQFFGPGTRLTVL.

This clonotype was recorded many times. The chain uses TRBV9 and TRBJ2-7; D is perhaps TRBD1 (5 bases). This CDR3 spans 13 amino acids. The germline CDR1 and CDR2 sequences are SGDLS and YYNGEE. V was cut by 4 bases and J by 11 bases, with 19 bases left in between. The DNA of the CDR3 is TGTGCCAGCAGCCCCGGGCCACAGGATACGAAGTACTTC. This gives the protein CASSPGPQDTKYF. The variable domain in full, with the rest retrieved from reference TRBV9 and TRBJ2-7, is DSGVTQTPKHLITATGQRVTLRCSPRSGDLSVYWYQQSLDQGLQFLIQYYNGEERAKGNILERFSAQQFPDLHSELNLSSLELGDSALYFCASSPGPQDTKYFGPGTRLTVT.

The rearrangement joins TRBV12-3 or TRBV12-4 to TRBJ2-7; 8 nucleotides line up with TRBD2. V lost 2 bases, J lost 4 bases, and 4 bases stayed unmatched. The length of the CDR3 is 14 residues. The CDR3 loop is CASSLISGEYEQYF. The CDR3 nucleotides are TGTGCCAGCAGTTTAATTAGCGGGGAATACGAGCAGTACTTC.

At least ten counts were recorded for this clonotype. The chain links TRBV27 to TRBJ1-2; the D is unclear. This CDR3 spans 12 amino acids. CDR1 is MNHEY and CDR2 is SMNVEV in the germline V gene (reference sequence). Trimming shortened V by 5 bases and J by 9 bases, and 13 bases separated the two germline ends. CDR3 in amino acids: CASSPDPKRYTF. As DNA, the CDR3 is TGTGCCAGCAGTCCAGATCCAAAGCGCTACACCTTC.

This clonotype has more than one count but fewer than ten. The rearrangement joins TRBV12-3 or TRBV12-4 to TRBJ1-1; D is unresolved. The CDR3 is made up of 12 amino acids. Trimming left V 3 bases short and J 6 bases short, with 8 bases between. The CDR3 loop is CASSFLGSEAFF. CDR3 sequence (DNA): TGTGCCAGCAGTTTTTTGGGCTCTGAAGCTTTCTTT.

This clonotype has ten or more counts. The rearrangement joins TRBV7-6 to TRBJ2-3; the match to TRBD2 covers 11 bases. V shed 3 bases and J 2 bases; nucleotides not matched to a gene: 7. Germline values: CDR1 SGHVS, CDR2 FNYEAQ. The CDR3 is 17 residues long. CDR3 in amino acids: CASSLGTSGRHTDTQYF. The CDR3 coding sequence is TGTGCCAGCAGCTTGGGGACTAGCGGCCGACACACAGATACGCAGTATTTT.

The chain uses TRBV27 and TRBJ2-5; 9 bases line up with TRBD2. V was clipped by 3 bases and J by 4 bases; unmatched bases: 3. The CDR3 is 14 residues long. The germline V gene has CDR1 MNHEY and CDR2 SMNVEV (reference sequence). The CDR3 bases are TGTGCCAGCAGTTTCCTAGCGGGGTCAGAGACCCAGTACTTC. Amino acid sequence: CASSFLAGSETQYF.

There are many counts of this clonotype. The chain links TRBV11-1 to TRBJ2-7, with D possibly TRBD1 on 5 matching bases. The V gene's germline CDR1 is SGHAT and CDR2 FQDESV (reference sequence). Deletions cut 3 bases from V and 4 bases from J, with 25 bases between. The length of the CDR3 is 18 residues. The CDR3 DNA reads TGTGCCAGCAGCTTGCCATTGGGCGTTGGGCAGGGTGTTTACGAGCAGTACTTC. The encoded protein is CASSLPLGVGQGVYEQYF.

This clonotype was seen many times. This chain uses TRBV4-3 with TRBJ2-2, with 7 bases lining up with TRBD1. The CDR3 consists of 15 residues. V shed 4 bases and J 7 bases; nucleotides not matched to a gene: 9. CDR1 and CDR2 from the germline V gene are LGHNA and YSLEER. The CDR3 is CASSPRSTGVGELFF. The DNA for the CDR3 is TGCGCCAGCAGCCCCCGATCCACAGGGGTCGGGGAGCTGTTTTTT.

This clonotype was detected many times. The rearrangement links TRBV29-1 to TRBJ2-3; D is ambiguous. Germline V gives CDR1 SQVTM, CDR2 ANQGSEA. The CDR3 spans 10 residues. Trimming left V 6 bases short and J 14 bases short, with 15 bases between. The CDR3 DNA follows: TGCAGCGTCACTGAGATAGCTCCGTATTTT. Its protein product is CSVTEIAPYF.

This clonotype was recorded at least ten times. The rearrangement uses TRBV16 and TRBJ1-5; D unresolved. This CDR3 has 13 residues. The germline V and J ends were trimmed by 4 bases and 7 bases, with 11 bases remaining between them. Germline CDR1 is KGHSY and CDR2 is FQNENV. The CDR3 sequence is CASSLVKGQPQHF. For the CDR3, the DNA is TGTGCCAGCAGCCTCGTAAAAGGCCAGCCCCAGCATTTT. Supplemented by reference TRBV16 and TRBJ1-5, the full variable domain reads GEEVAQTPKHLVRGEGQKAKLYCAPIKGHSYVFWYQQVLKNEFKFLISFQNENVFDETGMPKERFSAKCLPNSPCSLEIQATKLEDSAVYFCASSLVKGQPQHFGDGTRLSIL.

In DNA, the CDR3 is TGCAGTGCTGTAAGACCGTCCCCCTCAATCAATAGCAATCAGCCCCAGCATTTT. Protein: CSAVRPSPSINSNQPQHF. The rearrangement links TRBV20-1 to TRBJ1-5, with unresolved D. V shed 5 bases and J shed 0 bases, with 23 bases lying between them. In germline, CDR1 is DFQATT, CDR2 SNEGSKA (reference sequence). This CDR3 comprises 18 residues.

This clonotype was recorded at least ten times. V is TRBV20-1 and J is TRBJ2-2; weak D call: TRBD2 (5 bases). Per the germline V gene, CDR1 is DFQATT and CDR2 is SNEGSKA (reference sequence). Trimming took off 4 bases at V and 0 bases at J, with 12 bases between the two ends. This CDR3 contains 15 residues. CDR3 sequence: CSATGPDSNTGELFF. CDR3 bases: TGCAGTGCTACTGGGCCGGACTCGAACACCGGGGAGCTGTTTTTT.

This clonotype was seen at least ten times. This chain connects TRBV29-1 to TRBJ2-7; D is possibly TRBD2 (6 bases). The CDR3 sequence is 11 residues long. Between the trimmed V and J ends, which lost 7 bases and 3 bases, there was a span of 10 bases. Germline V gives CDR1 SQVTM, CDR2 ANQGSEA. For the CDR3, the DNA is TGCAGCGCTAGGGACTTCTACGAGCAGTACTTC. This gives the protein CSARDFYEQYF.

There are many counts of this clonotype. The rearrangement joins TRBV10-3 to TRBJ1-4; maybe TRBD1 (5 bases). The CDR3 contains 16 residues. Trimming shortened V by 2 bases and J by 4 bases, and 14 bases separated the two germline ends. CDR1 is ENHRY, CDR2 SYGVKD, per germline. The CDR3 bases are TGTGCCATCAGTGAGCCCCAGGGCAACGGTAATGAAAAACTGTTTTTT. Translating gives CAISEPQGNGNEKLFF.

This clonotype has a count of ten or more. The V and J genes are TRBV6-2 or TRBV6-3 and TRBJ2-7; the D gene is possibly TRBD2 (6 bases). CDR1 MNHEY and CDR2 SVGEGT come from the germline V gene. The V gene lost 5 bases and the J gene lost 3 bases, with 17 bases spanning the gap. The CDR3 sequence is 15 residues long. CDR3 amino acids: CASSPGGNKVYEQYF. DNA of the CDR3: TGTGCCAGCAGTCCTGGAGGGAATAAGGTCTACGAGCAGTACTTC.